This T cell receptor (beta chain) was captured in a study of blood T cell repertoires in COVID-19. The protocol was immunoSEQ multiplex PCR, while the TCRdb copy is restricted to in-frame clones and leaves out a portion. This sample has about 400,000 clones, with around nine tenths found just once. Participant age was roughly 18 to 90 years, and participants resided in about two dozen US areas. The CDR3 runs 12 residues. Trimming removed 8 bases from V and 8 bases from J; junction bases left unmatched: 10. CDR1 and CDR2 from the germline V gene are GTSNPN and SVGIG (reference sequence). The sequence was collected from a woman aged 45 to 65 who had recovered from COVID-19. Sequenced: PBMCs or T cells enriched from blood (not recorded which). The rearrangement uses TRBV30 and TRBJ1-2; 8 bases map to TRBD1. For the CDR3, the DNA is TGTGCCCGGACGACAGGGGTAGGGGGCTACACCTTC. It yields the protein CARTTGVGGYTF.